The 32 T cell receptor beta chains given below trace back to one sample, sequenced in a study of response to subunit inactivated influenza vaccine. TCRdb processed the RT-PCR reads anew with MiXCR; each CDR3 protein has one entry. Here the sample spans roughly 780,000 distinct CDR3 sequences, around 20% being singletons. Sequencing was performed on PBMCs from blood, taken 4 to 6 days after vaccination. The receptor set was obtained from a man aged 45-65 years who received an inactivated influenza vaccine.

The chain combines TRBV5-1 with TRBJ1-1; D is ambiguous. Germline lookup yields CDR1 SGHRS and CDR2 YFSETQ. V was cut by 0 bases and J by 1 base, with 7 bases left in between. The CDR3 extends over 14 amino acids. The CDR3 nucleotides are TGCGCCAGCAGCTTGGGGTACGCGAACACTGAAGCTTTCTTT. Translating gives CASSLGYANTEAFF.

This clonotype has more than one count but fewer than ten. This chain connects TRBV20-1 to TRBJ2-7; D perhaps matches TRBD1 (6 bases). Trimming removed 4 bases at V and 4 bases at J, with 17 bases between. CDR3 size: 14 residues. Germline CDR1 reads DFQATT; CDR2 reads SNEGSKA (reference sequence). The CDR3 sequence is CSATQNRVLYEQYF. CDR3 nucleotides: TGCAGTGCTACCCAGAACAGGGTACTGTACGAGCAGTACTTC.

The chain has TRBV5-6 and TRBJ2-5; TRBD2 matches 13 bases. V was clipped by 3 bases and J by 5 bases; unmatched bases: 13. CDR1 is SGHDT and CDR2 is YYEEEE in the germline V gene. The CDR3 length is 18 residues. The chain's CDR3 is CASSSLGLAGVIKETQYF. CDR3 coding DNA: TGTGCCAGCAGCTCCTTAGGACTAGCGGGAGTGATTAAGGAGACCCAGTACTTC.

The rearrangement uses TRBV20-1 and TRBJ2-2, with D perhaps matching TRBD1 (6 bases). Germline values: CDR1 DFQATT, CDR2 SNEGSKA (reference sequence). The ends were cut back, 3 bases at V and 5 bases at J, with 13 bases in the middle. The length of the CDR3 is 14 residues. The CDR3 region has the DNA TGCAGTGCTAGCTTGGGGGCTCGGACCGGGGAGCTGTTTTTT. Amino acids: CSASLGARTGELFF.

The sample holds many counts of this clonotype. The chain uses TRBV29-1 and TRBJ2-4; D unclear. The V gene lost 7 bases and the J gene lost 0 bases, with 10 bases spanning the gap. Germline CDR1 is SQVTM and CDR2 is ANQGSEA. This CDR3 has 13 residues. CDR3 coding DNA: TGCAGCGCCTACACACTAGCCAAAAACATTCAGTACTTC. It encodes CSAYTLAKNIQYF.

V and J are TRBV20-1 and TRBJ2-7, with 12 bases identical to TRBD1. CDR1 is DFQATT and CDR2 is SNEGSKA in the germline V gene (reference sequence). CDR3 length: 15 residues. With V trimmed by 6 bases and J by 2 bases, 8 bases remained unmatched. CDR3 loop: CSAGQGASSAYEQYF. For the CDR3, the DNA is TGCAGTGCGGGACAGGGGGCGTCGTCAGCCTACGAGCAGTACTTC.

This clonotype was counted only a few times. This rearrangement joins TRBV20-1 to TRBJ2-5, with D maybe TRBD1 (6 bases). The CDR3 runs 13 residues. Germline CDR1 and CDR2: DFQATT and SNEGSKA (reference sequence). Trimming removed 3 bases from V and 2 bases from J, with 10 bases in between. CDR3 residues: CSASGTTQETQYF. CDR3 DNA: TGCAGTGCTAGTGGGACAACACAAGAGACCCAGTACTTC.

The CDR3 DNA reads as TGTGCCAGCTCACCCAATGCCGGGGGTCAGCCCCAGCATTTT. Amino acids: CASSPNAGGQPQHF. This chain connects TRBV18 to TRBJ1-5, with TRBD1 as a possible D gene (5 bases). The CDR3 is made up of 14 amino acids. Germline CDR1 KGHSH, CDR2 LQKENI. V was shortened by 3 bases and J by 6 bases, with 12 bases between the two germline ends.

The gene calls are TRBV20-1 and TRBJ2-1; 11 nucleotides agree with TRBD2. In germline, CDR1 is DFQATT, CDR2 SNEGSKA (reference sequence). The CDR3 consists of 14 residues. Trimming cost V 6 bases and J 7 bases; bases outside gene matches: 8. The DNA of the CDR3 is TGCAGTGCCTTAGCGGGGGGGCCACGGAATGAGCAGTTCTTC. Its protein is CSALAGGPRNEQFF.

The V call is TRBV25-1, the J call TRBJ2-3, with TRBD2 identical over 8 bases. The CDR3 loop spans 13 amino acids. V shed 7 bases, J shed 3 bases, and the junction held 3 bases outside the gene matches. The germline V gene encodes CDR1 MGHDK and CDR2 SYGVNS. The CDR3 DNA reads TGTGCCAGCACGGGCGGGAGGACAGATACGCAGTATTTT. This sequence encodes CASTGGRTDTQYF.

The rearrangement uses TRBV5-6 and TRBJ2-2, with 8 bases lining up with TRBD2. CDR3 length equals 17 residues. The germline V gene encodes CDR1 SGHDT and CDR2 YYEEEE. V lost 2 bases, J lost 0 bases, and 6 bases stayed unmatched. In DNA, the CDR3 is TGTGCCAGCAGCTTCACGGGAGGGGACACGAACACCGGGGAGCTGTTTTTT. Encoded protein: CASSFTGGDTNTGELFF.

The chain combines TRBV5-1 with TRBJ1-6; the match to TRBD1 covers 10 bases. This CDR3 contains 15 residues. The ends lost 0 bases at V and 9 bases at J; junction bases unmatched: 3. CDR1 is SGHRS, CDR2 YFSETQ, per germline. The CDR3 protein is CASSLETGGGSPLHF. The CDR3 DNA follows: TGCGCCAGCAGCTTGGAGACAGGGGGCGGTTCACCCCTCCACTTT.

CDR3 protein: CASSQATSGLYEQFF. The CDR3 coding sequence is TGCGCCAGCAGCCAAGCGACTAGCGGGTTATATGAGCAGTTCTTC. This chain connects TRBV4-3 to TRBJ2-1; the match to TRBD2 covers 10 bases. The CDR3 totals 15 residues. The junction had 5 bases not matched to a gene; V was cut back by 1 base and J by 8 bases. The germline V gene encodes CDR1 LGHNA and CDR2 YSLEER.

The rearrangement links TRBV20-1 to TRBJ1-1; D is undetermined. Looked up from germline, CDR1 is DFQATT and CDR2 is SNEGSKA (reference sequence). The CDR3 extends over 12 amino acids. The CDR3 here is CGSQVGDTEAFF. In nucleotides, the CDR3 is TGCGGATCTCAGGTTGGGGATACTGAAGCTTTCTTT.

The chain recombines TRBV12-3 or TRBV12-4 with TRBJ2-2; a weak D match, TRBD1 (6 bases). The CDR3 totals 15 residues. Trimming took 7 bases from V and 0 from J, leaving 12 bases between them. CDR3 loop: CASTLGTSNTGELFF. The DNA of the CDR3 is TGTGCCAGCACGCTCGGGACATCGAACACCGGGGAGCTGTTTTTT.

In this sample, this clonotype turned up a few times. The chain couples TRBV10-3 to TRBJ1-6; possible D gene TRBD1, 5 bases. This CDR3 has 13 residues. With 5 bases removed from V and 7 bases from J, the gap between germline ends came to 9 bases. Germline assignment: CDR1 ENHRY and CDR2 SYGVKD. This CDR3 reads CAISSGTNSPLHF. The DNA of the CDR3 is TGTGCCATCAGTTCAGGGACGAATTCACCCCTCCACTTT.

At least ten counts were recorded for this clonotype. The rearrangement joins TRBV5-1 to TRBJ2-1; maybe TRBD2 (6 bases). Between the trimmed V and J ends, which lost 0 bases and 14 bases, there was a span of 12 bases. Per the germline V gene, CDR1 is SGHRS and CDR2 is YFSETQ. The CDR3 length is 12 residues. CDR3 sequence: CASSLAGTEKFF. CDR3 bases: TGCGCCAGCAGCTTGGCCGGGACTGAAAAGTTCTTC.

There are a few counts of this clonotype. The CDR3 nucleotides read TGCGCCAGCAGCCAGTTCGTAAATCGGGGTGAAGCTTTCTTT. It specifies CASSQFVNRGEAFF. J is TRBJ1-1 and V is TRBV4-3; the D is unclear. Germline values: CDR1 LGHNA, CDR2 YSLEER. V lost 3 bases, J lost 7 bases, and 15 bases lay in between. The CDR3 is made up of 14 amino acids.

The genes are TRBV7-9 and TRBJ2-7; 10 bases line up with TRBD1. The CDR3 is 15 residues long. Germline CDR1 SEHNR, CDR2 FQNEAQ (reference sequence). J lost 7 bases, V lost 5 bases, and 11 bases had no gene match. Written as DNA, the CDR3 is TGTGCCAGCAGCCTCAACGACAGGGGGCTGAGGGAGCAGTACTTC. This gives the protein CASSLNDRGLREQYF. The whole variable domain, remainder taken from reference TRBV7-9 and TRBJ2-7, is DTGVSQNPRHKITKRGQNVTFRCDPISEHNRLYWYRQTLGQGPEFLTYFQNEAQLEKSRLLSDRFSAERPKGSFSTLEIQRTEQGDSAMYLCASSLNDRGLREQYFGPGTRLTVT.

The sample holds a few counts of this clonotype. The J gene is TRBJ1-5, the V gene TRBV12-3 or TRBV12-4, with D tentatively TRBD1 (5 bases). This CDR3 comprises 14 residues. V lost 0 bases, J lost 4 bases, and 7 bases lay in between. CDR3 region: CASSLAQDNQPQHF. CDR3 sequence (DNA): TGTGCCAGCAGTTTAGCACAGGATAATCAGCCCCAGCATTTT.

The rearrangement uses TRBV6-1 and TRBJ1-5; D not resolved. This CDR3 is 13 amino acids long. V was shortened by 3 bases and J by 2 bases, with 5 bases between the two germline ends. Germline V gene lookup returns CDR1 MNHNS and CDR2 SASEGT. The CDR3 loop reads CASSDAGNQPQHF. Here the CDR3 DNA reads TGTGCCAGCAGTGACGCCGGCAATCAGCCCCAGCATTTT.

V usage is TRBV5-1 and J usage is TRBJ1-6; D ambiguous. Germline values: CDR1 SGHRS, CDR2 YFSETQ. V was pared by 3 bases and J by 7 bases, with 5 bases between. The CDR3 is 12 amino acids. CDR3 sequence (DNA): TGCGCCAGCAGCTCGAACAATTCACCCCTCCACTTT. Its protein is CASSSNNSPLHF.

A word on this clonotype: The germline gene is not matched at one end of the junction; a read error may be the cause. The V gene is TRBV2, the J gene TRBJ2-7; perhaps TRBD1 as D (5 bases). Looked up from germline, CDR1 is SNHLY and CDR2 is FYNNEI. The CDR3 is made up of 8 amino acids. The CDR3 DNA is TGTGCCAGCAGCGGACACACGTTC. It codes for CASSGHTF.

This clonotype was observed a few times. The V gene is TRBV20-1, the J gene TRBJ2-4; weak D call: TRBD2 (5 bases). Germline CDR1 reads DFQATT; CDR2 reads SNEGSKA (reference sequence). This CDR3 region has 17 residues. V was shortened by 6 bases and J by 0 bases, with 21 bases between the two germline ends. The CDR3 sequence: CSASGGLAGLAKNIQYF. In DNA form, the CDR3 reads TGCAGTGCCTCGGGTGGTCTAGCAGGCCTAGCCAAAAACATTCAGTACTTC.

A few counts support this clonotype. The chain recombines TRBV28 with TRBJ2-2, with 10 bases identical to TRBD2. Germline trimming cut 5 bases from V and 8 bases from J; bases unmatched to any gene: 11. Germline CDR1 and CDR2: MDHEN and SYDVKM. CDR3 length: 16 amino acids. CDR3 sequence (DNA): TGTGCCAGCAGTCGTATTCTAGCGGGAGTTCCGGGGGAGCTGTTTTTT. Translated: CASSRILAGVPGELFF.

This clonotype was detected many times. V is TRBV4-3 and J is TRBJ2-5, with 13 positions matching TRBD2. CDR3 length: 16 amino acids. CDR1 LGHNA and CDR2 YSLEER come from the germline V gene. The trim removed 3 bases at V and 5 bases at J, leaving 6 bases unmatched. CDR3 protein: CASSQDPGLAGETQYF. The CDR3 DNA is TGCGCCAGCAGCCAGGATCCGGGACTAGCGGGGGAGACCCAGTACTTC.

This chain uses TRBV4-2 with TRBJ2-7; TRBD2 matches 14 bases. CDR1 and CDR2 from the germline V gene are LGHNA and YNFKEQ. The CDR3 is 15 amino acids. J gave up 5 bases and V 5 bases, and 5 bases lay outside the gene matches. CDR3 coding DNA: TGTGCCAGCAGCTGGGGACTAGCGGGAGCTGACGAGCAGTACTTC. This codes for CASSWGLAGADEQYF.

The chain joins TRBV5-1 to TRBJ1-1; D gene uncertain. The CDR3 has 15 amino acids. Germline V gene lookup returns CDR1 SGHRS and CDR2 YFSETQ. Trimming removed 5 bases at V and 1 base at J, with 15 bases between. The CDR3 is CASRRESGRNTEAFF. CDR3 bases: TGCGCCAGCAGGCGCGAGTCGGGGAGGAACACTGAAGCTTTCTTT.

This CDR3 is CASSPPKSGAPHEQYF. DNA for the CDR3: TGCGCCAGCAGCCCCCCCAAGTCGGGAGCCCCCCACGAGCAGTACTTC. The chain is built from TRBV5-1 and TRBJ2-7; tentatively, D is TRBD2 (6 bases). The CDR3 has 16 residues. Germline V CDR1 and CDR2: SGHRS, YFSETQ. Trimming shortened V by 4 bases and J by 5 bases, and 22 bases separated the two germline ends. The variable domain in full, completed from reference TRBV5-1 and TRBJ2-7, reads KAGVTQTPRYLIKTRGQQVTLSCSPISGHRSVSWYQQTPGQGLQFLFEYFSETQRNKGNFPGRFSGRQFSNSRSEMNVSTLELGDSALYLCASSPPKSGAPHEQYFGPGTRLTVT.

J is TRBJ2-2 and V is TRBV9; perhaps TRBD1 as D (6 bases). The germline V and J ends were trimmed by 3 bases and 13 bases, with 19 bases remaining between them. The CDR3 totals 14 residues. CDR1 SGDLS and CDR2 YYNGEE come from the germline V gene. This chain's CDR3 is CASSGRQARSPLFF. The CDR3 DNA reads TGTGCCAGCAGCGGGCGACAGGCCAGGTCCCCGCTGTTTTTT.

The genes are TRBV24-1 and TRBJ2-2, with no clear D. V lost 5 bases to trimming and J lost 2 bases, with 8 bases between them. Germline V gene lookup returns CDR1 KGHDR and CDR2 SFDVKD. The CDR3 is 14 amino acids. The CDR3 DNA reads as TGTGCCACCAGTGGTTCGGTCAACACCGGGGAGCTGTTTTTT. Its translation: CATSGSVNTGELFF.

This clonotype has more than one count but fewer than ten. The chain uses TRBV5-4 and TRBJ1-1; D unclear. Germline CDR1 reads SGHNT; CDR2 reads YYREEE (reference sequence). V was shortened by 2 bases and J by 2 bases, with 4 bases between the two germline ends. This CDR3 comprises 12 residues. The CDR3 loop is CASSFINTEAFF. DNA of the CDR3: TGTGCCAGCAGCTTTATCAACACTGAAGCTTTCTTT.